This T cell receptor (beta chain) was captured in a study of blood T cell repertoires in COVID-19 (TCRdb year 2020). Background on the whole study: Samples covering the acute and convalescent phases of COVID-19 were provided by collaborators in the United States, Italy and Spain. The prospective study material was composed of cDNA or gDNA derived from T cells, B-cell-depleted T cells, or PBMCs. Deeply sampled blood TCRbeta repertoires from subjects exposed to, actively infected with, or recovered from COVID-19 were included in the dataset. The repertoires were released in a freely available public database intended as a resource for research on the immune response to SARS-CoV-2. The samples were drawn from the first 160 participants of the ongoing ImmuneRACE study and from 1,254 subjects provided by 6 global collaborators. Nearly every sample came with metadata listing a de-identified subject ID, COVID-19 status, age in years and sex. Where available, HLA class I and class II types were obtained from metadata supplied by the sample provider rather than from assay-based typing. Paper-wide results and their limitations: The amount of clinical and demographic metadata varied by source and participant and was provided uncurated.

V lost 5 bases and J lost 0 bases, and the count of bases not matched to a germline gene is 9. CDR1 is given as SGHTA and CDR2 as FQGTGA, both from the germline V gene. The CDR3 sequence holds 16 residues, the cysteine and phenylalanine included. Left in the record is the CDR3 DNA by itself, 48 bases read in frame from the first base. TCRbeta CDR3 regions were amplified from genomic DNA by means of the immunoSEQ Assay, a bias-controlled multiplex PCR. The authors' pipeline ran thus. Nucleated cell counts per sample were estimated from amplification of reference gene primers within the assay. To quantify the absolute abundance of each unique TCRbeta CDR3 rearrangement, sequence reads were collapsed and filtered. For each sample, productive Simpson clonality was calculated by taking the square root of Simpson's diversity index across productive rearrangements. As stored in TCRdb, this immuneACCESS dataset retains in-frame rearrangements with V and J assigned. A fraction of the clones does not appear; measured against another copy, unresolved V genes explain less than half of the discrepancy, and the remainder lacks a known reason. V and J calls and clone size come straight from that table; D and trimming were deduced from the DNA. The table for this sample lists roughly 110,000 clones; about 88% of them were counted only once. The top ten clonotypes cover roughly 8.4% of the sample.

Samples from volunteer blood donors who had recovered from COVID-19 were contributed by a second Seattle source. Each collaborating institution followed its own protocols to collect whole blood in K2EDTA tubes. For TCRbeta analysis, collaborator samples were shipped as frozen whole blood, as isolated PBMCs, or as DNA extracted from either sample type. In the case of this clone: It has no known antigen specificity. Qualities for individual bases were not recorded, and no much larger clone is one base off.

Sequenced input: peripheral blood. The rearranged chain carries TRBV7-3 and TRBJ1-1, with 7 middle bases fitting TRBD1. This clonotype originated in a woman aged 65 to 85 who had recovered from COVID-19. The CDR3 reads CASSPGDSHMNTEAFF. The bases are TGTGCCAGCAGCCCAGGGGACAGCCATATGAACACTGAAGCTTTCTTT.